This entry describes one TCR beta chain. Its antigen specificity is not known. One base away there is no much larger clone; base qualities are not given. Relative to germline, V is 2 bases shorter and J is 4 bases shorter, with 8 bases between their ends. CDR1 and CDR2, looked up from the germline V gene, are MNHNS and SASEGT. Including the terminal cysteine and phenylalanine, the CDR3 comprises 14 residues. Of all the DNA, just the CDR3 is kept, 42 bases in frame from base 1. This specimen's time point label, per the study, means: about 28 days (+/-7) after the second vaccine dose. Because spike-specific TCR depth and breadth did not differ between the two schedules, AZD1222 recipients who got a second dose at roughly 4 weeks were pooled with those who got a second dose at roughly 12 weeks. The vaccinee samples were drawn from two UK trials, COV001 and COV002, one of which was a single-blind randomized controlled phase 2/3 trial testing AZD1222 (ChAdOx1 nCoV-19) in healthy adults. For TCRbeta chain sequencing, PBMC samples were collected from trial participants at day 0 and at day 28 after the second dose.

The CDR3 regions of human TCRbeta chains were analyzed by immunosequencing. The authors processed their data as follows. TCRs in the repertoires were matched against a reference library of SARS-CoV-2-specific TCRs that had been generated with the MIRA antigen-specificity platform. Breadth meant the fraction of unique TCRs that were SARS-CoV-2-associated, whereas depth meant the fraction of total T cells that were SARS-CoV-2-associated. Each spike-specific TCR was assigned to its reactive spike region and to a CD4 or CD8 class using the MIRA data. Log10-transformed breadth and depth values were compared by one-way ANOVA with Sidak's multiple comparisons tests. TCRdb retrieved this table from immuneACCESS and kept in-frame rearrangements only. Not all clones are present; in checked studies, unresolved V genes account for under half, and no reason is known for the remainder. V and J calls and clone size are given by that table; D and trimming were obtained from the DNA. This sample gives roughly 150,000 clones in total; roughly 93% of them show up just once. The top ten hold less than 2.5% of the sample.

The data were taken from a study of T cell responses to AZD1222 COVID-19 vaccine (dated by TCRdb to about 2021). Looking at the study overall: TCR sequencing was performed for roughly 250 trial participants, of whom about 200 were given two doses of AZD1222 and around 25 were given two doses of MenACWY control vaccine. Trial participants were enrolled by age into subgroups of 18-55, 56-69 and 70-plus years, and roughly 150, 30 and 60 TCR-sequenced participants, respectively, were included in these subgroups. General study outcomes and caveats: The 56-69-year group was small, and its depth increase did not reach significance, likely because of low power. Participants were mostly white British, with more females than males. The authors suggested clonal diversity may have been underestimated. Reportedly, close to half of the unique spike-specific TCRs recognized epitopes lying outside the regions that are mutated in the B.1.351 and B.1.1.7 variants. After two AZD1222 doses, both the breadth and the depth of spike-specific TCRs were significantly higher than at day 0 and than in MenACWY recipients. The whole spike protein was spanned by vaccine-associated CD4 TCRs, and dominant responses were seen in regions 160-218 and 743-854. Because no day 14 peak-response samples were available, the repertoires could be characterized only after the peak T cell response. Conclusions about previously exposed vaccinees were limited because only five to seven AZD1222 recipients were SARS-CoV-2 seropositive at baseline.

The rearrangement combines TRBV6-1 with TRBJ2-2, with TRBD1 tentatively as D gene (5 bases match). Sequenced material: peripheral blood, taken 28 days after the second AZD1222 dose. This TCR derives from an adult who received the AZD1222 COVID-19 vaccine. The CDR3 protein is CASSESGRTGELFF. The nucleotide sequence reads TGTGCCAGCAGTGAATCAGGGCGCACCGGGGAGCTGTTTTTT.